This section outlines one TCR beta chain sequence together with its context. The target antigen is unknown. With a much larger clone just one base away, this may be a read error. TCRdb independently ran MiXCR on the RACE reads; one entry per CDR3 protein. The sample has over 65,000 distinct CDR3 sequences, about 11% seen once; the top ten hold approximately 4.4%. These data belong to a study of human T cells and chemical hapten exposure. Study background: Across the whole study, which lasted around six months, patients were given diphenylcyclopropenone on the scalp once a week. Patch tests applied 0.01% DPC to the upper back, read at 6 days.

The CDR3 has 16 amino acids. Germline V gives CDR1 LGHNA, CDR2 YSLEER. V dropped 8 bases and J dropped 0 bases, with 16 bases sitting between them. Study results and caveats: A positive correlation with patch test score was shown by PT1 expanded TCR counts.

Time point specified: patch test 1, 2 weeks after DPC sensitization. Treatment noted: therapeutic diphenylcyclopropenone sensitization with weekly scalp DPC. Blood draws preceded each patch test application. The chain is built from TRBV4-3 and TRBJ2-2; TRBD2 is a possible D gene (6 bases). The sample was whole blood, taken in connection with sensitization to the hapten diphenylcyclopropenone (DPC). This receptor was identified in a woman between 45 and 60 years old with alopecia areata. Some clones in this sample may be carry-over from other donors' samples. This chain's CDR3 is CASGLRRTTNTGELFF. In DNA, the CDR3 is TGCGCCAGCGGCCTTAGAAGGACTACGAACACCGGGGAGCTGTTTTTT.